This TCR beta chain was found in a study of cytomegalovirus exposure and HLA in healthy donors. Across the whole study: About 83 million unique TCRs from HLA-typed donors made up an early data release.

PCR employed 60 Vbeta and 13 Jbeta primers. Libraries were prepared by immunoSEQ multiplex PCR; TCRdb keeps only in-frame clonotypes and omits some of them. The data hold about 160,000 clones, with roughly 82% observed a single time. This clone was observed a handful of times. Germline V gene data show CDR1 as ENHRY and CDR2 as SYGVKD. The CDR3 covers 16 residues. Between the trimmed V and J ends, which lost 0 bases and 2 bases, there was a span of 14 bases. V gene TRBV10-3 combines with J gene TRBJ2-7; D is unresolved. The TCR originated in a woman aged 45-60 years in good health and CMV-seropositive. The sample was PBMCs. CDR3 DNA: TGTGCCATCAGTGAGTCAGGCGGAGTAGCCCCCTACGAGCAGTACTTC. This encodes CAISESGGVAPYEQYF.